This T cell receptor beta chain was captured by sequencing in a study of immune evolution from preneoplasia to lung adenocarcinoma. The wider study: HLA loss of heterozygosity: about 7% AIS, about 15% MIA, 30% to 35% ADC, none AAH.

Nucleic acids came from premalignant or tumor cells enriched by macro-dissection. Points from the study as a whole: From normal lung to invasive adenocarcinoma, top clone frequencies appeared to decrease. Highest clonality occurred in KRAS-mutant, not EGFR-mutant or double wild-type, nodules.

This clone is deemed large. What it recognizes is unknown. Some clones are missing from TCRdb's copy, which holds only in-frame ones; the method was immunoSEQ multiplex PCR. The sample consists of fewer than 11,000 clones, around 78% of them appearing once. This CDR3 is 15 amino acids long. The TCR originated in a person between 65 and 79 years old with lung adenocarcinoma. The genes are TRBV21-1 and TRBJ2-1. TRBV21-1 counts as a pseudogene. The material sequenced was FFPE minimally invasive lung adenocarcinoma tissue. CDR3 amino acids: CASSKDGDSYNEQFF. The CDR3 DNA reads TGTGCCAGCAGCAAAGATGGGGATTCCTACAATGAGCAGTTCTTC.